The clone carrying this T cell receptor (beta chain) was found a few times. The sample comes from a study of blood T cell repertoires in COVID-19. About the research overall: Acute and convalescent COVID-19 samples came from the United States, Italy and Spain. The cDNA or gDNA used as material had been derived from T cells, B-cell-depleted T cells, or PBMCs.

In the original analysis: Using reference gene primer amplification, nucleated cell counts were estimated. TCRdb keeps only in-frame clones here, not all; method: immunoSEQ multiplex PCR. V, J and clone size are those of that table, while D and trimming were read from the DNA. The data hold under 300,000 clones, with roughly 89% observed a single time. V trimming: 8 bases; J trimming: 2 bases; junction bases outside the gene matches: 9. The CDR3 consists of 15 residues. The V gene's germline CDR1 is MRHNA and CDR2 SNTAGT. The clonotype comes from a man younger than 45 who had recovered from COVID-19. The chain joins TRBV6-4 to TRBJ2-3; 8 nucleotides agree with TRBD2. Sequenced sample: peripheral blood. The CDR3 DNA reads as TGTGCCAGCGGCTCCGGGACTAGACACACAGATACGCAGTATTTT. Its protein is CASGSGTRHTDTQYF.